This TCR beta chain was sequenced in a study of blood T cell repertoires in COVID-19. Study as a whole: T cells, B-cell-depleted T cells, or PBMCs supplied cDNA or gDNA.

The CDR3 contains 13 residues. Trimming took 5 bases from V and 1 from J, leaving 9 bases between them. The germline V gene encodes CDR1 SGHKS and CDR2 YYEKEE (reference sequence). The method was immunoSEQ multiplex PCR; TCRdb's version includes in-frame clones alone and lacks a portion of them. This sample has 250,000 to 350,000 clones; 80% to 90% occur once, and the top ten carry approximately 0.84%. Material for sequencing was peripheral blood. The chain joins TRBV5-5 to TRBJ1-1; D uncertain. The receptor was isolated from a man aged 30-40 years with acute or convalescent COVID-19. The CDR3 region is CASSQVPNTEAFF. The DNA for the CDR3 is TGTGCCAGCAGTCAGGTCCCGAACACTGAAGCTTTCTTT.